The 2 T cell receptor beta chains listed next were all sequenced from one sample in a study of cytomegalovirus exposure and HLA in healthy donors (dated by TCRdb to 2017 to 2019). The library was generated by the immunoSEQ multiplex PCR assay. For the multiplex PCR, a mixture combining 60 forward primers for TCR Vbeta segments and 13 reverse primers for TCR Jbeta segments was used. The immuneACCESS repertoire file appears here via TCRdb, limited to in-frame rearrangements. These files lack a portion of the clones; in checked studies, under half of the deficit traces to unresolved V genes, and the cause of the others is not known. The sample's records list tens of thousands of clones. Over 9% of the sample rests with the top ten. The specimen sequenced was PBMCs. All receptors come from a woman aged 25 to 39 in good health and CMV-seropositive.

The chain is built from TRBV7-9 and TRBJ2-7; 9 bases agree with TRBD1. J was trimmed by 1 base and V by 5 bases; bases with no gene match: 6. The CDR3 has 15 residues. In germline, CDR1 is SEHNR, CDR2 FQNEAQ (reference sequence). The CDR3 region has the DNA TGTGCCAGCAGCAACAATGGACAGGGGTCCTACGAGCAGTACTTC. It encodes CASSNNGQGSYEQYF.

CDR3 coding DNA: TGCGCCAGCAGCTTGGGGGGCTCAGAGCAGTACTTC. It encodes CASSLGGSEQYF. V gene TRBV5-1 combines with J gene TRBJ2-7; maybe TRBD1 (5 bases). The CDR3 runs 12 residues. V dropped 0 bases and J dropped 7 bases, with 8 bases sitting between them. Germline CDR1 is SGHRS and CDR2 is YFSETQ.